This T cell receptor beta chain was sequenced during a study of response to subunit inactivated influenza vaccine. Broader study findings: Each seasonal influenza vaccination, the authors suggested, recruits few new T cells.

Each CDR3 protein is one row after TCRdb ran MiXCR on the RT-PCR reads. Of roughly 700,000 distinct CDR3 sequences listed, 15% to 19% are singletons. Trimming pared 3 bases from V and 7 bases from J, leaving 12 bases between. Germline values: CDR1 SEHNR, CDR2 FQNEAQ (reference sequence). The CDR3 spans 14 residues. About this clonotype itself: Its specificity is unknown.

J is TRBJ1-4 and V is TRBV7-9; D gene ambiguous. This sequence originates from a man aged 45-60 years who received an inactivated influenza vaccine. This sample comprised PBMCs from blood, obtained 11 to 12 days after vaccination. DNA for the CDR3: TGTGCCAGCAGCTTTGGTGGTGGAATTGAAAAACTGTTTTTT. It specifies CASSFGGGIEKLFF.